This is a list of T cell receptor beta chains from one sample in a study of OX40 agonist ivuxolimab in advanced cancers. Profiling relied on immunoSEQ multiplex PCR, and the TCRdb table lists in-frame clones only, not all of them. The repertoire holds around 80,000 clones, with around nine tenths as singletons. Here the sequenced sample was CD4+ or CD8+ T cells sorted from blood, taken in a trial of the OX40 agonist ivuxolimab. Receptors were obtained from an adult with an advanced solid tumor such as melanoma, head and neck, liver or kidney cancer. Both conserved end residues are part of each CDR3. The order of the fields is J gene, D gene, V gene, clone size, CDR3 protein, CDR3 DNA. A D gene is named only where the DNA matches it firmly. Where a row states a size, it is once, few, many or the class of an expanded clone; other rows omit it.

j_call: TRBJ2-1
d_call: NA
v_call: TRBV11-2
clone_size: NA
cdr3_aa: CASSSLRPSSYNEQFF
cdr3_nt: TGTGCCAGCAGCTCCCTACGGCCGAGCTCCTACAATGAGCAGTTCTTC

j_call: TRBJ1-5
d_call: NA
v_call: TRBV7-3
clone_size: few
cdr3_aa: CASSVTRGQPQHF
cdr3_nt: TGTGCCAGCAGCGTGACACGGGGCCAGCCCCAGCATTTT

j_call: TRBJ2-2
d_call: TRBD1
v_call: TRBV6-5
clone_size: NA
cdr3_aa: CASSRNRGDTGELFF
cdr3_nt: TGTGCCAGCAGCCGTAACAGGGGAGACACCGGGGAGCTGTTTTTT

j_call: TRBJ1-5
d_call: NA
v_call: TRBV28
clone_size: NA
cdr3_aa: CASKKGLEVGNQPQHF
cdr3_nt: TGTGCCAGCAAAAAAGGGTTGGAGGTGGGCAATCAGCCCCAGCATTTT

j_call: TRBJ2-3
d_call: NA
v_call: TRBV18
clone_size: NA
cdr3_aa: CASSPPTIDTQYF
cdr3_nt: TGTGCCAGCTCACCACCGACGATAGATACGCAGTATTTT

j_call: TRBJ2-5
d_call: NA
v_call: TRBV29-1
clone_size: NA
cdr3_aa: CSGRGSETQYF
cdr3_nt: TGCAGCGGGAGGGGGTCAGAGACCCAGTACTTC

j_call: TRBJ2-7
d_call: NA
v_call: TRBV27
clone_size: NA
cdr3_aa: CASSFLAESYEQYF
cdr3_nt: TGTGCCAGCAGTTTTTTAGCGGAAAGCTACGAGCAGTACTTC

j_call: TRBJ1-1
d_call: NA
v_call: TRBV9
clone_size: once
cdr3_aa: CASSFTRGNTEAFF
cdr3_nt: TGTGCCAGCAGCTTTACAAGGGGGAACACTGAAGCTTTCTTT

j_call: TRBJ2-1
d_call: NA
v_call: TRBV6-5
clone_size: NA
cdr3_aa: CASTEGQKTKQFF
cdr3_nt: TGTGCCAGCACCGAGGGCCAGAAGACTAAGCAGTTCTTC

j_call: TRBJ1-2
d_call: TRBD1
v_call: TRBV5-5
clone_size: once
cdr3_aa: CASSFGQDYGYTF
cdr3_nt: TGTGCCAGCAGTTTCGGACAGGACTATGGCTACACCTTC

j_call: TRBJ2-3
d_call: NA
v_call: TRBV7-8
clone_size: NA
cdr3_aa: CASSLDGTNTQYF
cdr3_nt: TGTGCCAGCAGCTTAGATGGGACGAATACGCAGTATTTT

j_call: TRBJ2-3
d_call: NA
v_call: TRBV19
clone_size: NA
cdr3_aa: CASSSQKLSTDTQYF
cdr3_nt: TGTGCCAGTAGCTCTCAAAAGCTGAGCACAGATACGCAGTATTTT